The clone carrying this T cell receptor beta chain occurred a few times. The entry originates in a study of blood T cells in healthy people across ages. A second PCR, run for 7 to 11 cycles, used a sample-barcoded 5' primer plus a J-beta primer mix. TCRdb reprocessed the 5' RACE reads via MiXCR and lists one record per CDR3 protein. In the table there are around 1.5 million distinct CDR3 sequences, approximately 42% of which are singletons. Germline trimming cut 6 bases from V and 4 bases from J; bases unmatched to any gene: 8. The CDR3 totals 14 residues. Germline V gives CDR1 SGHTA, CDR2 FQGNSA. Sequencing was carried out using blood. The clonotype originates from a woman aged 18-29 years in good health. V gene TRBV7-2 combines with J gene TRBJ2-7; TRBD1 aligns across 8 bases. The chain's CDR3 is CASSPRTGRYEQYF. CDR3 sequence (DNA): TGTGCCAGCAGTCCCAGGACAGGGCGGTACGAGCAGTACTTC.